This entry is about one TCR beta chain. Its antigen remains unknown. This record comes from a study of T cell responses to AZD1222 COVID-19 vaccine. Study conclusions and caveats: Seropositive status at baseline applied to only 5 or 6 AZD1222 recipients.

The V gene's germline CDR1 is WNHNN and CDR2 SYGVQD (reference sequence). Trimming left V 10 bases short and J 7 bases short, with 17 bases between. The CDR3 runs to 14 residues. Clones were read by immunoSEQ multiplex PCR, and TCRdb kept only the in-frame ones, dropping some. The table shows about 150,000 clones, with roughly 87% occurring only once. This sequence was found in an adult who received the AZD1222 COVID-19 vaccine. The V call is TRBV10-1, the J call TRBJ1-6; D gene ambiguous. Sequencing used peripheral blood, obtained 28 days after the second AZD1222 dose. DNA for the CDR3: TGCGCCACCCCTGTCGGACGGGGAAATTCACCCCTCCACTTT. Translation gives CATPVGRGNSPLHF.